The 14 T cell receptor beta chains listed next were all sequenced from one sample in a study of T cell responses to AZD1222 COVID-19 vaccine. The repertoire was sequenced with immunoSEQ multiplex PCR; TCRdb's copy has only in-frame clones and lacks some. The data hold fewer than 85,000 clones, with 83% observed a single time. The specimen was peripheral blood, collected 28 days after the second AZD1222 dose. The receptors here all came from an adult who received the AZD1222 COVID-19 vaccine.

The V call is TRBV18, the J call TRBJ2-1; TRBD2 aligns across 10 bases. In germline, CDR1 is KGHSH, CDR2 LQKENI. The CDR3 has 17 amino acids. V lost 3 bases to trimming and J lost 0 bases; unmatched junction nucleotides: 5. In DNA form, the CDR3 reads TGTGCCAGCTCACCCGGACTAGCGGTGAGCTCCTACAATGAGCAGTTCTTC. Translated, it gives CASSPGLAVSSYNEQFF. Drawing the rest from reference TRBV18 and TRBJ2-1, the complete variable domain is NAGVMQNPRHLVRRRGQEARLRCSPMKGHSHVYWYRQLPEEGLKFMVYLQKENIIDESGMPKERFSAEFPKEGPSILRIQQVVRGDSAAYFCASSPGLAVSSYNEQFFGPGTRLTVL.

The V call is TRBV7-2, the J call TRBJ1-2; 8 positions agree with TRBD1. Germline loops: CDR1 SGHTA, CDR2 FQGNSA. The CDR3 sequence is 12 residues long. V lost 5 bases and J lost 8; bases outside the gene matches: 4. The DNA for the CDR3 is TGTGCCAGCAGCCCCTACAGGGGGGGCTACACCTTC. Its translation: CASSPYRGGYTF.

The chain is built from TRBV5-4 and TRBJ2-3; 11 nucleotides align to TRBD2. V gave up 4 bases and J gave up 3 bases; unmatched junction bases: 4. CDR1 is SGHNT, CDR2 YYREEE, per germline (reference sequence). The CDR3 is 15 amino acids. CDR3 amino acids: CASSTSGRDTDTQYF. The CDR3 region has the DNA TGTGCCAGCAGCACTAGCGGGAGAGATACAGATACGCAGTATTTT.

The chain is built from TRBV6-5 and TRBJ2-2, with D hard to call. There are 14 residues in the CDR3. V was clipped by 3 bases and J by 2 bases, with 7 bases between them. The germline gives CDR1 MNHEY, CDR2 SVGAGI. The CDR3 DNA is TGTGCCAGCAGTTATCAGCGTAACACCGGGGAGCTGTTTTTT. Protein: CASSYQRNTGELFF.

V and J are TRBV10-3 and TRBJ1-1, with D maybe TRBD1 (5 bases). Trimming stripped 6 bases from V and 0 bases from J, with 8 bases between. The CDR3 runs to 13 residues. CDR1 and CDR2 from the germline V gene are ENHRY and SYGVKD. In nucleotides, the CDR3 is TGTGCCATCAGGGACAAATTGAACACTGAAGCTTTCTTT. It encodes CAIRDKLNTEAFF.

This clone occurred once. This CDR3 is CASDQGLAYEQYF. CDR3 nucleotides: TGTGCCAGCGACCAGGGGTTGGCCTACGAGCAGTACTTC. The V and J genes are TRBV2 and TRBJ2-7; D is possibly TRBD1 (6 bases). Deletions cut 8 bases from V and 2 bases from J, with 13 bases between. The CDR3 has 13 residues. CDR1 and CDR2 (germline): SNHLY, FYNNEI.

This clone was detected only once. The chain links TRBV4-3 to TRBJ1-1; 7 bases match TRBD1. J lost 5 bases, V lost 0 bases, and 3 bases had no gene match. The CDR3 is 14 residues long. The germline CDR1 and CDR2 sequences are LGHNA and YSLEER. The CDR3 bases are TGCGCCAGCAGCCAAGATTTCAGGGGGACTGAAGCTTTCTTT. Amino acid sequence: CASSQDFRGTEAFF.

The chain joins TRBV30 to TRBJ1-1; 8 bases map to TRBD1. V was pared by 5 bases and J by 11 bases, with 10 bases of the junction left unmatched. CDR1 is GTSNPN and CDR2 is SVGIG in the germline V gene (reference sequence). CDR3 length: 12 amino acids. This CDR3 is CAWGGTGGTAFF. The CDR3 DNA sequence: TGTGCCTGGGGGGGGACAGGAGGAACGGCTTTCTTT.

The chain joins TRBV19 to TRBJ2-7; either TRBD1 or TRBD2 may fit D (5 bases each). V lost 4 bases, J lost 6 bases, and 13 bases lay in between. The length of the CDR3 is 13 residues. Per germline, CDR1 LNHDA and CDR2 SQIVND (reference sequence). CDR3 nucleotide sequence: TGTGCCAGTAGTACTGGGACCACGGGCGAGCAGTACTTC. Translated: CASSTGTTGEQYF.

The chain couples TRBV5-1 to TRBJ2-7; 9 bases align to TRBD1. V shed 3 bases and J 2 bases; nucleotides not matched to a gene: 9. The CDR3 has 16 residues. Germline V gene sequence: CDR1 SGHRS, CDR2 YFSETQ. The CDR3, as DNA: TGCGCCAGCAGCTACGGCCGGGACAGGGATACCTACGAGCAGTACTTC. It is translated as CASSYGRDRDTYEQYF. The entire variable domain, with the rest obtained from reference TRBV5-1 and TRBJ2-7, is as follows: KAGVTQTPRYLIKTRGQQVTLSCSPISGHRSVSWYQQTPGQGLQFLFEYFSETQRNKGNFPGRFSGRQFSNSRSEMNVSTLELGDSALYLCASSYGRDRDTYEQYFGPGTRLTVT.

This chain uses TRBV28 with TRBJ1-2; maybe TRBD1 (6 bases). This CDR3 is 14 amino acids long. CDR1 and CDR2 (germline): MDHEN, SYDVKM. V gave up 2 bases and J gave up 6 bases, with 13 bases separating them. CDR3 nucleotide sequence: TGTGCCAGCAGTTTAATCGGGGGCGGCAATGGCTACACCTTC. This translates into CASSLIGGGNGYTF.

The genes are TRBV18 and TRBJ2-5, with D unresolved. V was pared by 5 bases and J by 3 bases, with 10 bases between. Germline CDR1 KGHSH, CDR2 LQKENI. This CDR3 is 13 amino acids long. The CDR3 is CASSSNSEETQYF. In nucleotides, the CDR3 is TGTGCCAGCTCATCCAATTCCGAAGAGACCCAGTACTTC.

The chain links TRBV9 to TRBJ1-2, with 8 bases fitting TRBD1. V trimming: 4 bases; J trimming: 1 base; junction bases outside the gene matches: 3. Germline assignment: CDR1 SGDLS and CDR2 YYNGEE. The CDR3 runs 14 residues. Here the CDR3 reads CASSPDRGNYGYTF. Here the CDR3 DNA reads TGTGCCAGCAGCCCAGACAGGGGTAACTATGGCTACACCTTC.

The chain recombines TRBV14 with TRBJ1-2; D unresolved. There are 14 residues in the CDR3. The ends were cut back, 2 bases at V and 0 bases at J, with 7 bases in the middle. Per the germline V gene, CDR1 is SGHDN and CDR2 is FVKESK. CDR3 sequence: CASSQKEANYGYTF. For the CDR3, the DNA is TGTGCCAGCAGCCAAAAGGAGGCTAACTATGGCTACACCTTC.